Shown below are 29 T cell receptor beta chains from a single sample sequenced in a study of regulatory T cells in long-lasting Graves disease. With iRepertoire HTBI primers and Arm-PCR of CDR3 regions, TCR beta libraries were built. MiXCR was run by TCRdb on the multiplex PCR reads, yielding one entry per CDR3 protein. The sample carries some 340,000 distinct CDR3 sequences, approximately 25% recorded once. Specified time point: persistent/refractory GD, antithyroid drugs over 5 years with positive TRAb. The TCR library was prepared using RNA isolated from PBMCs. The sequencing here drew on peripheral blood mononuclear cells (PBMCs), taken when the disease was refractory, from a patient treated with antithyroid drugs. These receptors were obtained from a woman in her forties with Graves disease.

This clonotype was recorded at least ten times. CDR3 coding DNA: TGCAGTGCTGATGACAGCCGTGGAAACACCATATATTTT. Translated, it gives CSADDSRGNTIYF. The V and J genes are TRBV20-1 and TRBJ1-3, with D tentatively TRBD1 (5 bases). The germline CDR1 and CDR2 sequences are DFQATT and SNEGSKA (reference sequence). This CDR3 has 13 residues. V gave up 5 bases and J gave up 3 bases, with 11 bases separating them.

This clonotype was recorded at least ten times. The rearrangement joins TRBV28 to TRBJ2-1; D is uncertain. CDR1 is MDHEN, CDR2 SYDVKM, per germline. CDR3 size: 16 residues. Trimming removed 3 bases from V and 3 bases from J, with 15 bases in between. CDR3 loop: CASSLILDRGYNEQFF. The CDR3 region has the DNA TGTGCCAGCAGTTTGATTCTAGACCGAGGCTACAATGAGCAGTTCTTC.

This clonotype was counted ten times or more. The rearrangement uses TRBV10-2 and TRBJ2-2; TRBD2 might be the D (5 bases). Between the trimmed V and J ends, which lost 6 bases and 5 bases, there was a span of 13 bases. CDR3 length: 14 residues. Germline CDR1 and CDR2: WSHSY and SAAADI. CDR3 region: CASRWDSGTGELFF. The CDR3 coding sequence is TGCGCCAGCAGGTGGGATTCGGGGACCGGGGAGCTGTTTTTT.

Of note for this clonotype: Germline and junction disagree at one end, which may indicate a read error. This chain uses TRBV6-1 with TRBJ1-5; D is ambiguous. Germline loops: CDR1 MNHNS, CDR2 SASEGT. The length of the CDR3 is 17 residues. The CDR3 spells CGSSPPNPRGSNQPQHF. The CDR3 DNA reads TGTGGCAGCAGTCCCCCTAACCCACGGGGAAGCAATCAGCCCCAGCATTTT.

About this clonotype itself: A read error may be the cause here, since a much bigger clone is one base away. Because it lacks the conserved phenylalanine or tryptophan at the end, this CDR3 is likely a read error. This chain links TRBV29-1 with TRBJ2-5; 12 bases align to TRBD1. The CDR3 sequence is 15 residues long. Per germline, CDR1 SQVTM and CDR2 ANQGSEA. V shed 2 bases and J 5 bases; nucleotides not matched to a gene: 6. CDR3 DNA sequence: TGCAGCGTTGAACTCGGGACAGGGGGCGTGGAGACCCAGTACCTC. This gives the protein CSVELGTGGVETQYL.

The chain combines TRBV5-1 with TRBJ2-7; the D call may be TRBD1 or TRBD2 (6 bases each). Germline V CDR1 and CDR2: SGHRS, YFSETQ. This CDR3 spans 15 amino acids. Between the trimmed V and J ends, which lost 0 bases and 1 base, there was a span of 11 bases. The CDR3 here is CASSLGKGGSYEQYF. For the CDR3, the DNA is TGCGCCAGCAGCTTGGGAAAGGGGGGTTCCTACGAGCAGTACTTC. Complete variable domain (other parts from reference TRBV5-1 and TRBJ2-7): KAGVTQTPRYLIKTRGQQVTLSCSPISGHRSVSWYQQTPGQGLQFLFEYFSETQRNKGNFPGRFSGRQFSNSRSEMNVSTLELGDSALYLCASSLGKGGSYEQYFGPGTRLTVT.

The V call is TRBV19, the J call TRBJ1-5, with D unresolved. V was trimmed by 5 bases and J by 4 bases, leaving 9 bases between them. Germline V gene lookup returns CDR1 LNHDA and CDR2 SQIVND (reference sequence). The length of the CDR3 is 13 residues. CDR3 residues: CASSLQRNQPQHF. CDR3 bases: TGTGCCAGTAGTTTACAGCGGAATCAGCCCCAGCATTTT. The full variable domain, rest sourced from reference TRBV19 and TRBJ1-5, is DGGITQSPKYLFRKEGQNVTLSCEQNLNHDAMYWYRQDPGQGLRLIYYSQIVNDFQKGDIAEGYSVSREKKESFPLTVTSAQKNPTAFYLCASSLQRNQPQHFGDGTRLSIL.

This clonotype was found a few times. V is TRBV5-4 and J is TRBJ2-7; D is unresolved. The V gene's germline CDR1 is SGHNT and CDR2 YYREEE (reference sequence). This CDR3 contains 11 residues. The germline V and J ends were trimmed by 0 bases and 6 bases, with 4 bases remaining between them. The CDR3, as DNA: TGTGCCAGCAGCTTGGACGTCGAGCAGTACTTC. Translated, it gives CASSLDVEQYF.

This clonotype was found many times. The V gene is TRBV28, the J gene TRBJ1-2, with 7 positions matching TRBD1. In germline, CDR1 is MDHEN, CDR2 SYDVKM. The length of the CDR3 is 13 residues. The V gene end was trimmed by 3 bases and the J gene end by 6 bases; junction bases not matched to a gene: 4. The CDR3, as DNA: TGTGCCAGCAGTTTTGGGACAGTGGATGGCTACACCTTC. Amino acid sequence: CASSFGTVDGYTF.

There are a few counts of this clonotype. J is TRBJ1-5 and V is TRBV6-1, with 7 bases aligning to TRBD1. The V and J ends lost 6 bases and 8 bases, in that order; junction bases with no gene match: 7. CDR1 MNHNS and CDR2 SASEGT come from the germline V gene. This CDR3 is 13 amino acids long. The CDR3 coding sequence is TGTGCCAGCAGGACAGGGTCCCAAGAGCCCCAGCATTTT. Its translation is CASRTGSQEPQHF.

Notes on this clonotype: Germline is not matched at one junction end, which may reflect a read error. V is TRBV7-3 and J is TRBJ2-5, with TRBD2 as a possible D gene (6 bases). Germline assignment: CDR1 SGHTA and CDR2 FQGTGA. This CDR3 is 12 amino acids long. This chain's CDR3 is CASSLEGGKRFF. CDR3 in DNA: TGTGCCAGCAGCTTGGAGGGAGGTAAAAGGTTCTTC.

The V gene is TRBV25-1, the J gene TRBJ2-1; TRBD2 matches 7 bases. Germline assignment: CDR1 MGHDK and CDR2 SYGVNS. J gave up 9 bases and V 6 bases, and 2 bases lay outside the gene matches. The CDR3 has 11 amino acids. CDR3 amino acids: CASRGGFEQFF. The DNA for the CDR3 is TGTGCCAGCAGGGGGGGGTTTGAGCAGTTCTTC.

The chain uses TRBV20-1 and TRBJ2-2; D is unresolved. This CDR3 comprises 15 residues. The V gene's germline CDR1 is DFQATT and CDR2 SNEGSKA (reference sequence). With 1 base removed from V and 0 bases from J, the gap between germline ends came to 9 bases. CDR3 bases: TGCAGTGCTAGAGCGGCACCCCCGAACACCGGGGAGCTGTTTTTT. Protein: CSARAAPPNTGELFF.

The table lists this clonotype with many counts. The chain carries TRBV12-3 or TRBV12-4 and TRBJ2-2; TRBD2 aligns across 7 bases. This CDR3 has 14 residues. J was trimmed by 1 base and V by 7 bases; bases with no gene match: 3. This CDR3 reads CASNLAVNTGELFF. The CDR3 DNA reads TGTGCCAGCAACCTAGCGGTGAACACCGGGGAGCTGTTTTTT.

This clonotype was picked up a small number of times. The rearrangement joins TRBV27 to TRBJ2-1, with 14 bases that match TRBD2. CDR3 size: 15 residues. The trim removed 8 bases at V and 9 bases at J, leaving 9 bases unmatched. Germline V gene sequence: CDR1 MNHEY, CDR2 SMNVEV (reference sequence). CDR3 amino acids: CASSSGTSGRSEQFF. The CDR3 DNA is TGTGCCAGCTCCTCGGGGACTAGCGGGAGAAGTGAGCAGTTCTTC.

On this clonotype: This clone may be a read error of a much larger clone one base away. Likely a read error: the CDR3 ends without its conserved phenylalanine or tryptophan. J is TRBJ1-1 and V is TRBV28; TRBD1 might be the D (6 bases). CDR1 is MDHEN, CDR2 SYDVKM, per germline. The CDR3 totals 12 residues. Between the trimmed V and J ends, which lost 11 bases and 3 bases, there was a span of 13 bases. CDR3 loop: CAAQGRDTEAFS. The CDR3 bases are TGTGCCGCCCAGGGGCGGGACACTGAAGCTTTCTCT.

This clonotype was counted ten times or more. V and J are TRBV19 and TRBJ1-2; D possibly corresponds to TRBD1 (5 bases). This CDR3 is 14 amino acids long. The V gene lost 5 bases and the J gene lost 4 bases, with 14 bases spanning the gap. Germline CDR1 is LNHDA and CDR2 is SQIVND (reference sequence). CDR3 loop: CASSAGASLYGYTF. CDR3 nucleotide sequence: TGTGCCAGTAGTGCCGGGGCCTCGCTCTATGGCTACACCTTC. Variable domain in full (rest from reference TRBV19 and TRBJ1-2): DGGITQSPKYLFRKEGQNVTLSCEQNLNHDAMYWYRQDPGQGLRLIYYSQIVNDFQKGDIAEGYSVSREKKESFPLTVTSAQKNPTAFYLCASSAGASLYGYTFGSGTRLTVV.

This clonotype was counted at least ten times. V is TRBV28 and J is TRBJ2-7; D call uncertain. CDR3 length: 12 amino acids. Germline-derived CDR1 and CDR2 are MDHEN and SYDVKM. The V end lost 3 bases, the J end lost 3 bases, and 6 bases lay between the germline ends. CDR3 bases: TGTGCCAGCAGTTTTCCAGACTACGAGCAGTACTTC. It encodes CASSFPDYEQYF.

The chain's CDR3 is CAISEWSDLDTQYF. CDR3 nucleotides: TGTGCCATCAGTGAGTGGAGCGACCTAGATACGCAGTATTTT. The chain joins TRBV10-3 to TRBJ2-3, with D unclear. The CDR3 runs 14 residues. V was clipped by 1 base and J by 5 bases, with 10 bases between them. In germline, CDR1 is ENHRY, CDR2 SYGVKD.

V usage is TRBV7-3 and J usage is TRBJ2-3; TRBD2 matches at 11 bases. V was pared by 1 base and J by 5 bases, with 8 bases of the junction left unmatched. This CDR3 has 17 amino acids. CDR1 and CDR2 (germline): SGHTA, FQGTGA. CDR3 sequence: CASSLSIAGGPQDTQYF. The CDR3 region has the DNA TGTGCCAGCAGCTTAAGCATAGCGGGAGGGCCTCAAGATACGCAGTATTTT.

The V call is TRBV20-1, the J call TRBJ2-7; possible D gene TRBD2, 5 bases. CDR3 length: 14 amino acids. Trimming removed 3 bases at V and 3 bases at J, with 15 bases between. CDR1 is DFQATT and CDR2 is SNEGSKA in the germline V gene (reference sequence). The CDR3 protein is CSARRAGSFYEQYF. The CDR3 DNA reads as TGCAGTGCTAGGAGGGCTGGATCCTTCTACGAGCAGTACTTC.

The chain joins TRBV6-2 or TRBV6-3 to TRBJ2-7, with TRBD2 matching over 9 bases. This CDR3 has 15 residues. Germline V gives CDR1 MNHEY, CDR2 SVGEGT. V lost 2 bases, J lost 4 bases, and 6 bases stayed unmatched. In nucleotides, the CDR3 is TGTGCCAGCAGTTACCCTCTAGCGGGAAGGTACGAGCAGTACTTC. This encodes CASSYPLAGRYEQYF.

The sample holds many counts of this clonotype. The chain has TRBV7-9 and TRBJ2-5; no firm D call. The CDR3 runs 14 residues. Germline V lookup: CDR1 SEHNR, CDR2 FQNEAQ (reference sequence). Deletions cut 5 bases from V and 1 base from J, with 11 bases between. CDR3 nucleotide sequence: TGTGCCAGCAGCCCCACTACGCTCCAAGAGACCCAGTACTTC. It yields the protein CASSPTTLQETQYF.

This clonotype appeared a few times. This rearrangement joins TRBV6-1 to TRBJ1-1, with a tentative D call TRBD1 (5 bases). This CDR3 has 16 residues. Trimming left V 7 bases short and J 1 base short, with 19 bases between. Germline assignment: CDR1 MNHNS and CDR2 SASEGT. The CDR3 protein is CASTLRSWGPNTEAFF. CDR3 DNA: TGTGCCAGCACCCTCCGCAGCTGGGGCCCGAACACTGAAGCTTTCTTT.

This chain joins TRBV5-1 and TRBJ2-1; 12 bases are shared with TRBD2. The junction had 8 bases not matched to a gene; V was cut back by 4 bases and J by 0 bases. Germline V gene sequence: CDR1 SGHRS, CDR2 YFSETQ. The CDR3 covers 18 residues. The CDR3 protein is CASSTRTSGINSYNEQFF. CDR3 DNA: TGCGCCAGCAGCACCAGGACTAGCGGGATCAACTCCTACAATGAGCAGTTCTTC.

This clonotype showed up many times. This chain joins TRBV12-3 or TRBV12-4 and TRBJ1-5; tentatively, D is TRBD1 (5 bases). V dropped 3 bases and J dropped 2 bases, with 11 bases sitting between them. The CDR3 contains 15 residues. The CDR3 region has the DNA TGTGCCAGCAGTTTCGGGGGTCTGGGCAATCAGCCCCAGCATTTT. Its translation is CASSFGGLGNQPQHF.

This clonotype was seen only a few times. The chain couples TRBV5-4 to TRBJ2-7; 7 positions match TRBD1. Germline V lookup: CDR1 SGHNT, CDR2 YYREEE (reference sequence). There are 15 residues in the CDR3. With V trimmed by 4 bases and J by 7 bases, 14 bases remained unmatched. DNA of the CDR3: TGTGCCAGCAGCCCGAGCGCCGACAGGGCGGAGGAGCAGTACTTC. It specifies CASSPSADRAEEQYF.

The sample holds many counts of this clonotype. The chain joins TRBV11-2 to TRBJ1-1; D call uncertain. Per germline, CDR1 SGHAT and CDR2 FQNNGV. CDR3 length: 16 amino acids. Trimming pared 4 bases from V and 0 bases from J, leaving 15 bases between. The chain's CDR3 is CASSSLPGPVNTEAFF. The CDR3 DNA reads TGTGCCAGCAGCTCACTTCCGGGCCCGGTGAACACTGAAGCTTTCTTT.

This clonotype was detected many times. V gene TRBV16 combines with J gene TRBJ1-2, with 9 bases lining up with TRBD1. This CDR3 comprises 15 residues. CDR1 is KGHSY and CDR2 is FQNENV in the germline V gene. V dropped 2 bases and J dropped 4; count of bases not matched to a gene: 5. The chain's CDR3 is CASSQRGTGLYGYTF. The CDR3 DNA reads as TGTGCCAGCAGCCAAAGGGGGACAGGGCTCTATGGCTACACCTTC.